This TCR beta chain was identified in a study of OX40 agonist ivuxolimab in advanced cancers. Study summary: Head and neck, renal cell, melanoma or hepatocellular carcinoma were the cancers that dose-escalation patients had. Past anti-PD-1, anti-PD-L1 or anti-CTLA-4 therapy was accepted, and roughly 37% had received some. General study results and limits: Still undetermined is the antigen specificity of the expanded peripheral T cells. Mean expanded clone counts were higher in CD8+ than CD4+ T cells.

Using immunoSEQ multiplex PCR, the repertoire was profiled, and TCRdb retains in-frame clones only, with some absent. The sample records more than 65,000 clones, about nine tenths being singletons. A note on this clone: The antigen remains unidentified.

This CDR3 is built from 19 residues. The material was CD4+ or CD8+ T cells sorted from blood, obtained in a trial of the OX40 agonist ivuxolimab. The V gene is TRBV21-1, the J gene TRBJ1-1. TRBV21-1 is a known pseudogene. This TCR was recovered from an adult with an advanced solid tumor such as melanoma, head and neck, liver or kidney cancer. The CDR3 nucleotides are TGTGCCAGCAGCAACCAAGGGCCCCAAATCCGATATGGGTACACTGAAGCTTTCTTT. It is translated as CASSNQGPQIRYGYTEAFF.